This T cell receptor (beta chain) originates from a study of T cells after somatic rescue of genetic block. The repertoire was sequenced with immunoSEQ multiplex PCR; TCRdb's copy has only in-frame clones and lacks some. In the table there are 9,500 to 15,000 clones, around 70% of which are singletons. The CDR3 sequence is 13 residues long. Trimming removed 6 bases from V and 0 bases from J, with 9 bases in between. Germline V gene lookup returns CDR1 MNHNS and CDR2 SASEGT. The clonotype comes from a boy aged 5-17 years. The material sequenced was peripheral blood mononuclear cells (PBMCs). V gene TRBV6-1 combines with J gene TRBJ2-7; maybe TRBD1 (6 bases). CDR3 bases: TGTGCCAGCAGGGGGACACCCTCCTACGAGCAGTACTTC. Its translation: CASRGTPSYEQYF.